Listed below are T cell receptor beta chains from one sample, sequenced in a study of CD8+CD57+ T cells in acquired aplastic anemia. MiXCR, run by TCRdb on the reads, gives a single entry per CDR3 protein. The repertoire includes about 120,000 distinct CDR3 sequences, 45% to 60% of them detected once, and roughly 28% sits in the top ten. Sequencing used sorted CD4+, CD8+, or CD8+CD57+ T cells (not recorded which) from PBMCs. The receptors were sampled from a human donor with aplastic anemia. Both conserved end residues are part of each CDR3. The D gene is left open where the match is weak. Clone size appears in some rows only: once, few, many, or a class for an expanded clone.

v_gene	d_gene	abundance	j_gene	CDR3nt	CDR3aa
TRBV4-1	TRBD2	-	TRBJ2-3	TGCGCCAGCAGCCAAGATCTCCCTAGCGGGATCACGGATACGCAGTTTTTT	CASSQDLPSGITDTQFF
TRBV19	-	many	TRBJ2-5	TGTGCCAGCCACGGCTATAGGGAGACCCAGTACTTC	CASHGYRETQYF
TRBV4-2	-	many	TRBJ2-7	TGTGCCAGCAGCCTCGGACGGAGCGATCACGAGCAGTACTTC	CASSLGRSDHEQYF
TRBV6-2/TRBV6-3	TRBD2	-	TRBJ2-2	TGTGCCAGCAGCGAGGCGGGGGGGTATACCGGGGAGCTGTTTTTT	CASSEAGGYTGELFF
TRBV6-1	-	-	TRBJ1-5	TGTGCCAGCAACCTACTTGGCAATCAGCCCCAGCATTTT	CASNLLGNQPQHF
TRBV5-6	-	-	TRBJ1-3	TGTGCCAGCAGAGCGGGAGTCAGGTATGTGGACACCATATATTTT	CASRAGVRYVDTIYF
TRBV29-1	TRBD1	-	TRBJ2-1	TGCAGCGGTGGGGTAGGGGGACAGATCAACAATGAGCAGTTCTTC	CSGGVGGQINNEQFF
TRBV20-1	-	-	TRBJ1-1	TGCAGTGCTAGAGATTATCGAGCGAACACTGAAGCTTTCTTT	CSARDYRANTEAFF
TRBV24-1	TRBD2	many	TRBJ2-7	TGTGCCACCAGTGACTCCACTAGCGGGAGGCTCCTTGGGCAGTACTTC	CATSDSTSGRLLGQYF
TRBV4-1	-	-	TRBJ1-5	TGCGCCAGCAGCCAACAATTCCCAGGGACCTCCAATCAGCCCCAGCATTTT	CASSQQFPGTSNQPQHF
TRBV12-3/TRBV12-4	TRBD2	-	TRBJ2-7	TGTGCCAGCAGTCCTAGTGCAGCGGGGCAAGAGCAGTACTTC	CASSPSAAGQEQYF
TRBV29-1	TRBD1	-	TRBJ1-1	TGCAGCGTTAGGAGGGCAGGGGGCACTGAAGCTTTCTTT	CSVRRAGGTEAFF
TRBV12-3/TRBV12-4	-	-	TRBJ1-5	TGTGCCAGCAGTCTTAGACACCCCTTCAATCAGCCCCAGCATTTT	CASSLRHPFNQPQHF
TRBV25-1	TRBD1	few	TRBJ2-7	TGTGCCAGCAGTGGATACAGGGGGACCAACTCCTACGAGCAGTACTTC	CASSGYRGTNSYEQYF
TRBV20-1	TRBD2	-	TRBJ2-1	TGCAGTGCTAGAGGCCTAGCGGGAGAGAGCAATGAGCAGTTCTTC	CSARGLAGESNEQFF
TRBV29-1	TRBD2	few	TRBJ2-3	TGCAGCGGCGGGGGTCTCAGCACAGATACGCAGTATTTT	CSGGGLSTDTQYF
TRBV24-1	TRBD2	-	TRBJ2-3	TGTGCCACCAGTGACCCCGGGGGGTCAGATACGCAGTATTTT	CATSDPGGSDTQYF
TRBV20-1	-	-	TRBJ2-5	TGCAGTGCTAGACTGTTAGGAGGGGAAGAGACCCAGTACTTC	CSARLLGGEETQYF
TRBV10-3	TRBD2	-	TRBJ2-2	TGTGCCATCACCGGGACTAGCGGGAGAACGAACACCGGGGAGCTGTTTTTT	CAITGTSGRTNTGELFF
TRBV27	-	few	TRBJ2-2	TGTGCCAGCAGGGACATCGGTGGTCCCGGGGAGCTGTTTTTT	CASRDIGGPGELFF
TRBV28	-	few	TRBJ1-2	TGTGCCAGCAGTTTCCTCGGACAGAGCTATGGCTACACCTTC	CASSFLGQSYGYTF
TRBV24-1	TRBD1	once	TRBJ1-6	TGTGCCACCAGTCGAGCCGGGACAGGAGATTCACCCCTCCACTTT	CATSRAGTGDSPLHF
TRBV7-3	-	once	TRBJ2-5	TGTGCCAGCAGCTCCTGGGGGGAGACCCAGTACTTC	CASSSWGETQYF
TRBV27	-	-	TRBJ2-1	TGTGCCAGCAGTTTAATGAGGGCCACAAATGAGCAGTTCTTC	CASSLMRATNEQFF
TRBV11-1	-	-	TRBJ2-1	TGTGCCAGCAGCTTAGGCCGACCCGCTAACAATGAGCAGTTCTTC	CASSLGRPANNEQFF
TRBV3-1	-	many	TRBJ2-7	TGTGCCAGCAGCCAAGGCCCGGGGGCAGTCTACGAGCAGTACTTC	CASSQGPGAVYEQYF
TRBV9	-	-	TRBJ2-2	TGTGCCAGCAGTTTATCCGGAGAATACACCGGGGAGCTGTTTTTT	CASSLSGEYTGELFF
TRBV2	TRBD2	-	TRBJ2-2	TGTGCCAGCAGTGTCCTAGCGGCCACCACCGGGGAGCTGTTTTTT	CASSVLAATTGELFF
TRBV11-1	TRBD2	-	TRBJ2-1	TGTGCCAGCAGCTTAGTGGGGACTAGTCCTTGGGGCAATGAGCAGTTCTTC	CASSLVGTSPWGNEQFF
TRBV15	-	-	TRBJ2-2	TGTGCCACCGCCACTTCGACAGCCACCGGGGAGCTGTTTTTT	CATATSTATGELFF
TRBV20-1	TRBD1	-	TRBJ2-5	TGCAGTGCCTTAGTGACAGGGGCCCCTACCTTCCAAGAGACCCAGTACTTC	CSALVTGAPTFQETQYF
TRBV12-3/TRBV12-4	-	-	TRBJ2-7	TGTGCCAGCAGTTTTGGGACCATGAACGAGCAGTACTTC	CASSFGTMNEQYF
TRBV5-1	TRBD2	-	TRBJ2-1	TGCGCCAGCAGCCCCTGGGGGGGGACCTCCTACAATGAGCAGTTCTTC	CASSPWGGTSYNEQFF
TRBV7-6	-	-	TRBJ2-4	TGTGCCAGCAGCTCAATAGAAGTGAACATTCAGTACTTC	CASSSIEVNIQYF
TRBV20-1	TRBD1	many	TRBJ2-1	TGCAGTGCTAGGGCCGGGACAGGGGGCATTGTGGTCAATGAGCAGTTCTTC	CSARAGTGGIVVNEQFF
TRBV2	TRBD2	-	TRBJ2-3	TGTGCCAGCACCAGAAGTCGTCGGGGACTAGCCACAGATACGCAGTATTTT	CASTRSRRGLATDTQYF
TRBV14	-	-	TRBJ2-5	TGTGCCAGCAGCCAAGGGGGCGAGACCCAGTACTTC	CASSQGGETQYF
TRBV15	-	many	TRBJ2-6	TGTGCCACCAGCGCAAGGGACGCCCCTAGATTGGGGGCCAACGTCCTGACTTTC	CATSARDAPRLGANVLTF
TRBV20-1	-	-	TRBJ2-5	TGCAGTGGGGGGTGCGCCCAAGAGACCCAGTACTTC	CSGGCAQETQYF
TRBV29-1	TRBD1	-	TRBJ1-1	TGCAGCGTCGGTCCGGGACAGGGGGCTTTCTTT	CSVGPGQGAFF
TRBV29-1	-	-	TRBJ1-1	-	CSVVWGLGTEVFF
TRBV27	-	few	TRBJ1-1	TGTGCCAGCAGTTTAATGTCCTATACGGCTGAAGCTTTCTTT	CASSLMSYTAEAFF
TRBV6-1	-	many	TRBJ1-1	TGTGCCAGCAGACCACAGGGCCACACTGAAGCTTTCTTT	CASRPQGHTEAFF
TRBV2	TRBD1	-	TRBJ1-1	TGTGCCAGCAGACAGGGGGTGAACACTGAAGCTTTCTTT	CASRQGVNTEAFF
TRBV7-9	-	-	TRBJ1-4	TGTGCCAGCAGCTCGACGGATGAAAAACTGTTTTTT	CASSSTDEKLFF
TRBV29-1	-	few	TRBJ1-1	TGCAGCGCCTTGGGGAGGCACACTGAAGCTTTCTTT	CSALGRHTEAFF
TRBV4-1	TRBD2	-	TRBJ2-7	TGCGCCAGCAGCCTCGGCCCTAGCGGGGGAGACGAGCAGTACTTC	CASSLGPSGGDEQYF
TRBV19	TRBD1	once	TRBJ1-2	TGTGCCAGTAGTACTCAGGGACAGGGTCGAAGTGGCTACACCTTC	CASSTQGQGRSGYTF
TRBV20-1	TRBD1	-	TRBJ2-1	TGCAGTGCTAATCCGGGACAGGGTATCGTCTACAATGAGCAGTTCTTC	CSANPGQGIVYNEQFF
TRBV19	-	few	TRBJ2-7	TGTGCCAGTAGTATGGGCCGGCGAACCTACGAGCAGTACTTC	CASSMGRRTYEQYF
TRBV24-1	-	-	TRBJ2-5	TGTGCCACCAGTGACCGACACCCTTCGGCCCTCCAAGAGACCCAGTACTTC	CATSDRHPSALQETQYF
TRBV10-2	-	few	TRBJ2-2	TGCGCCAGCAGTGGAACTAGTACCGGGGAGCTGTTTTTT	CASSGTSTGELFF
TRBV2	-	-	TRBJ2-5	TGTGCCAGCAGGAAAAACCAGGCAAGGGAGACCCAGTACTTC	CASRKNQARETQYF
TRBV2	-	-	TRBJ2-5	TGTGCCAGCACCTACTATGGCGGGTACCAAGAGACCCAGTACTTC	CASTYYGGYQETQYF
TRBV2	-	few	TRBJ1-6	TGTGCCAGCAGTGTGGAGGACACGGGTTCACCCCTCCACTTT	CASSVEDTGSPLHF